Following are 25 T cell receptor beta chains from one sample sequenced in a study of Ad26.COV2.S vaccination and SARS-CoV-2 variants. The repertoire was sequenced with immunoSEQ multiplex PCR; TCRdb's copy has only in-frame clones and lacks some. This table holds over 110,000 clones, 70% to 90% found once. Source: peripheral blood, taken after recovery from COVID-19. The receptors shown here come from a human donor who had recovered from COVID-19.

This clone was recorded a few times. V and J are TRBV7-9 and TRBJ1-1; D gene uncertain. This CDR3 comprises 13 residues. Germline CDR1 and CDR2: SEHNR and FQNEAQ (reference sequence). The V and J ends lost 0 bases and 1 base respectively, with 3 bases between them. The CDR3 loop reads CASSLAGNTEAFF. The CDR3 nucleotides are TGTGCCAGCAGCTTAGCAGGGAACACTGAAGCTTTCTTT. Together with reference TRBV7-9 and TRBJ1-1, the CDR3 gives the full variable domain: DTGVSQNPRHKITKRGQNVTFRCDPISEHNRLYWYRQTLGQGPEFLTYFQNEAQLEKSRLLSDRFSAERPKGSFSTLEIQRTEQGDSAMYLCASSLAGNTEAFFGQGTRLTVV.

The chain is built from TRBV19 and TRBJ1-1, with D tentatively TRBD1 (5 bases). Germline assignment: CDR1 LNHDA and CDR2 SQIVND (reference sequence). This CDR3 contains 13 residues. V lost 6 bases and J lost 2, with 10 bases in between. In DNA, the CDR3 is TGTGCCAGTAGAAGGGGAGTAAACACTGAAGCTTTCTTT. Translating it yields CASRRGVNTEAFF. Filled out from reference TRBV19 and TRBJ1-1, the complete variable domain reads DGGITQSPKYLFRKEGQNVTLSCEQNLNHDAMYWYRQDPGQGLRLIYYSQIVNDFQKGDIAEGYSVSREKKESFPLTVTSAQKNPTAFYLCASRRGVNTEAFFGQGTRLTVV.

The V and J genes are TRBV28 and TRBJ2-1; 8 bases match TRBD2. CDR1 MDHEN and CDR2 SYDVKM come from the germline V gene. V gave up 8 bases and J gave up 4 bases; unmatched junction bases: 19. The CDR3 length is 18 residues. CDR3 region: CASFGRSGGLGVYNEQFF. In DNA form, the CDR3 reads TGTGCCAGCTTTGGAAGGAGCGGGGGTTTGGGGGTTTACAATGAGCAGTTCTTC.

This clone has more than one count but fewer than ten. The sample has other DNA sequences that encode this CDR3 too. The chain has TRBV7-2 and TRBJ2-5; D remains unclear. Germline CDR1 SGHTA, CDR2 FQGNSA. Deletions cut 1 base from V and 4 bases from J, with 7 bases between. The CDR3 runs to 13 residues. The CDR3 region is CASSLDETETQYF. The CDR3 nucleotides read TGTGCCAGCAGCTTAGATGAGACAGAGACCCAGTACTTC.

The rearrangement joins TRBV12-5 to TRBJ2-7, with D unresolved. There are 12 residues in the CDR3. CDR1 LGHNT and CDR2 FRNRAP come from the germline V gene. CDR3 coding DNA: TGTGCCAGTCGTGGCGGCTCCTACGAGCAGTACTTC. It is translated as CASRGGSYEQYF. Full variable domain (rest looked up from reference TRBV12-5 and TRBJ2-7): DARVTQTPRHKVTEMGQEVTMRCQPILGHNTVFWYRQTMMQGLELLAYFRNRAPLDDSGMPKDRFSAEMPDATLATLKIQPSEPRDSAVYFCASRGGSYEQYFGPGTRLTVT.

The chain uses TRBV19 and TRBJ2-7; no clear D gene. The V and J ends lost 3 bases and 4 bases respectively, with 10 bases between them. Germline V gene lookup returns CDR1 LNHDA and CDR2 SQIVND (reference sequence). The CDR3 extends over 13 amino acids. The CDR3 spells CASSMNLGYEQYF. CDR3 bases: TGTGCCAGTAGTATGAATTTAGGGTACGAGCAGTACTTC.

The chain employs TRBV4-1 and TRBJ1-5; TRBD1 agrees at 7 bases. Trimming cost V 4 bases and J 3 bases; bases outside gene matches: 6. Looked up from germline, CDR1 is MGHRA and CDR2 is YSYEKL. The CDR3 spans 15 residues. In nucleotides, the CDR3 is TGCGCCAGCAGCCTTTCTGGACAGGTCAATCAGCCCCAGCATTTT. It codes for CASSLSGQVNQPQHF.

The chain links TRBV6-5 to TRBJ2-5, with TRBD2 as a possible D gene (6 bases). CDR1 MNHEY and CDR2 SVGAGI come from the germline V gene. This CDR3 has 11 amino acids. Between the trimmed V and J ends, which lost 8 bases and 5 bases, there was a span of 9 bases. The CDR3 reads CASGGRETQYF. The CDR3 DNA sequence: TGTGCCAGCGGAGGGCGCGAGACCCAGTACTTC.

A few counts support this clone. The chain recombines TRBV3-1 (or the pseudogene TRBV3-2) with TRBJ1-2; no reliable D call. This CDR3 region has 13 residues. CDR1 and CDR2 from the germline V gene are LGHDT and YNNKEL (reference sequence). V dropped 1 base and J dropped 6 bases, with 9 bases sitting between them. CDR3 DNA sequence: TGTGCCAGCAGCCAAGCGGCGTGGAATGGCTACACCTTC. It translates to CASSQAAWNGYTF.

The V call is TRBV6-5, the J call TRBJ1-1, with D unresolved. Germline CDR1 reads MNHEY; CDR2 reads SVGAGI. V was clipped by 6 bases and J by 0 bases, with 11 bases between them. The CDR3 has 14 amino acids. CDR3 in DNA: TGTGCCAGCAGCCGGGGAGTCATGAACACTGAAGCTTTCTTT. Translated: CASSRGVMNTEAFF.

The gene calls are TRBV5-1 and TRBJ2-5; 7 bases are a match to TRBD1. CDR3 length: 13 residues. CDR1 is SGHRS, CDR2 YFSETQ, per germline. With 3 bases clipped from V and 3 bases from J, the junction kept 2 bases outside the gene matches. The CDR3 region is CASSSGQEETQYF. The CDR3 DNA sequence: TGCGCCAGCAGCTCCGGACAGGAAGAGACCCAGTACTTC.

The chain recombines TRBV6-5 with TRBJ2-1; 9 bases align to TRBD1. The ends lost 6 bases at V and 7 bases at J; junction bases unmatched: 7. This CDR3 has 14 residues. Germline values: CDR1 MNHEY, CDR2 SVGAGI. The CDR3 here is CASRLQGAGNEQFF. The CDR3 DNA follows: TGTGCCAGCAGACTACAGGGGGCAGGGAATGAGCAGTTCTTC.

The J gene is TRBJ1-2, the V gene TRBV29-1, with D possibly being TRBD1 (5 bases). Germline CDR1 reads SQVTM; CDR2 reads ANQGSEA. The CDR3 length is 15 residues. Trimming shortened V by 6 bases and J by 5 bases, and 22 bases separated the two germline ends. The CDR3 protein is CSVPSGGASSYGYTF. CDR3 coding DNA: TGCAGCGTCCCCTCAGGCGGGGCTTCATCGTATGGCTACACCTTC.

Worth noting for this clone: This sample also contains other DNA sequences that code for the same CDR3. CDR3 coding DNA: TGTGCCAGCTCACCTCTCGCGGGGGACACCGGGGAGCTGTTTTTT. It yields the protein CASSPLAGDTGELFF. The chain links TRBV18 to TRBJ2-2; 7 bases line up with TRBD2. CDR1 and CDR2 (germline): KGHSH, LQKENI. This CDR3 comprises 15 residues. J was trimmed by 3 bases and V by 3 bases; bases with no gene match: 4.

The rearrangement uses TRBV28 and TRBJ2-2, with D perhaps matching TRBD1 (6 bases). Germline CDR1 and CDR2: MDHEN and SYDVKM. V was cut by 3 bases and J by 6 bases, with 11 bases left in between. The CDR3 has 14 residues. CDR3 loop: CASSFVGASGELFF. The CDR3 DNA is TGTGCCAGCAGTTTTGTGGGGGCCTCCGGGGAGCTGTTTTTT. Combining the CDR3 with reference TRBV28 and TRBJ2-2 gives the whole variable domain DVKVTQSSRYLVKRTGEKVFLECVQDMDHENMFWYRQDPGLGLRLIYFSYDVKMKEKGDIPEGYSVSREKKERFSLILESASTNQTSMYLCASSFVGASGELFFGEGSRLTVL.

V and J are TRBV7-2 and TRBJ1-2; D is possibly TRBD1 (6 bases). V lost 5 bases and J 0 bases, leaving 13 bases between the germline ends. The germline V gene encodes CDR1 SGHTA and CDR2 FQGNSA. There are 15 residues in the CDR3. Here the CDR3 DNA reads TGTGCCAGCAGCCCCGGGGGCAGAGCTAACTATGGCTACACCTTC. Translated, it gives CASSPGGRANYGYTF.

This chain joins TRBV5-8 and TRBJ1-1; no definite D call. V was shortened by 1 base and J by 5 bases, with 15 bases between the two germline ends. Germline CDR1 reads SGHTS; CDR2 reads YDEGEE. This CDR3 is built from 15 residues. The DNA for the CDR3 is TGTGCCAGCAGCTTGTCTCCAGGTCCGGGGACTGAAGCTTTCTTT. Its protein is CASSLSPGPGTEAFF.

The rearrangement joins TRBV6-6 to TRBJ2-2; TRBD1 is a possible D gene (6 bases). Germline loops: CDR1 MNHNY, CDR2 SVGAGI (reference sequence). The CDR3 extends over 16 amino acids. The V gene lost 2 bases and the J gene lost 0 bases, with 10 bases spanning the gap. The CDR3 nucleotides read TGTGCCAGCAGTTACCAGGGGCCCACGAACACCGGGGAGCTGTTTTTT. This sequence encodes CASSYQGPTNTGELFF.

The chain couples TRBV18 to TRBJ1-4, with TRBD1 matching over 7 bases. V trimming: 5 bases; J trimming: 0 bases; junction bases outside the gene matches: 3. The CDR3 has 15 amino acids. Germline CDR1 reads KGHSH; CDR2 reads LQKENI. CDR3 residues: CASSYGQATNEKLFF. CDR3 DNA sequence: TGTGCCAGCTCATATGGACAGGCAACTAATGAAAAACTGTTTTTT.

V is TRBV19 and J is TRBJ1-1; 8 positions match TRBD1. The CDR3 loop spans 14 amino acids. With V trimmed by 5 bases and J by 7 bases, 9 bases remained unmatched. Germline V lookup: CDR1 LNHDA, CDR2 SQIVND (reference sequence). The CDR3 DNA reads TGTGCCAGTAGTTCAGGGGGCTTCACCGTTGAAGCTTTCTTT. Translated: CASSSGGFTVEAFF.

The gene calls are TRBV28 and TRBJ2-5, with TRBD1 matching 10 bases. CDR3 size: 13 residues. Unmatched junction bases numbered 2, after V lost 6 bases and J lost 4 bases. The V gene's germline CDR1 is MDHEN and CDR2 SYDVKM. The CDR3 sequence is CASSRDRGETQYF. CDR3 in DNA: TGTGCCAGCAGCCGGGACAGGGGAGAGACCCAGTACTTC.

The chain has TRBV3-1 (or the pseudogene TRBV3-2) and TRBJ1-6; no clear D. The V and J ends lost 4 bases and 0 bases respectively, with 16 bases between them. The germline V gene encodes CDR1 LGHDT and CDR2 YNNKEL (reference sequence). This CDR3 has 18 amino acids. DNA of the CDR3: TGTGCCAGCAGCCCGAAACTCCTAAGGAGCTCCTATAATTCACCCCTCCACTTT. It specifies CASSPKLLRSSYNSPLHF.

The chain employs TRBV28 and TRBJ2-5; D tentatively reads TRBD1 or TRBD2 (6 bases each). This CDR3 contains 15 residues. Trimming took off 3 bases at V and 2 bases at J, with 13 bases between the two ends. Per the germline V gene, CDR1 is MDHEN and CDR2 is SYDVKM. This CDR3 is CASSLSGAAQETQYF. The CDR3 DNA reads as TGTGCCAGCAGTTTGTCGGGGGCCGCACAAGAGACCCAGTACTTC.

This clone was recorded once. The chain couples TRBV28 to TRBJ1-5; 7 positions match TRBD1. Losses at the gene ends were 7 bases for V and 2 bases for J; bases not matched to a gene: 11. The germline gives CDR1 MDHEN, CDR2 SYDVKM. The CDR3 is 16 residues long. CDR3 sequence: CASTKTGNEGNQPQHF. CDR3 DNA sequence: TGTGCCAGCACCAAGACAGGGAATGAAGGCAATCAGCCCCAGCATTTT.

The CDR3 DNA reads TGTGCCAGCAGTGGATCGGGGACAGGGTGGGACATTCAGTACTTC. Translating gives CASSGSGTGWDIQYF. The V and J genes are TRBV2 and TRBJ2-4; the match to TRBD1 covers 9 bases. V was clipped by 4 bases and J by 8 bases; unmatched bases: 9. In germline, CDR1 is SNHLY, CDR2 FYNNEI. CDR3 length: 15 residues.